Shown below are 32 T cell receptor beta chains from a single sample sequenced in a study of blood T cell repertoires in COVID-19. Sequenced by immunoSEQ multiplex PCR; TCRdb stores in-frame clones only, minus some. The table shows approximately 200,000 clones, with around 75% occurring only once. Sequencing input: peripheral blood. These receptors all stem from a woman aged 40 to 50 with COVID-19, enrolled during active disease.

The J gene is TRBJ2-2, the V gene TRBV7-7, with TRBD1 matching over 7 bases. The germline CDR1 and CDR2 sequences are SSHAT and FNYEAQ (reference sequence). The CDR3 extends over 16 amino acids. Trimming cost V 4 bases and J 3 bases; bases outside gene matches: 8. CDR3 nucleotide sequence: TGTGCCAGCAGCTCTACAGGGGCCTGGGACACCGGGGAGCTGTTTTTT. Translated, it gives CASSSTGAWDTGELFF. The variable domain in full, with the rest retrieved from reference TRBV7-7 and TRBJ2-2, is GAGVSQSPRYKVTKRGQDVTLRCDPISSHATLYWYQQALGQGPEFLTYFNYEAQPDKSGLPSDRFSAERPEGSISTLTIQRTEQRDSAMYRCASSSTGAWDTGELFFGEGSRLTVL.

The gene calls are TRBV29-1 and TRBJ2-4, with TRBD1 matching 7 bases. The CDR3 runs 14 residues. V trimming: 4 bases; J trimming: 3 bases; junction bases outside the gene matches: 6. CDR1 SQVTM and CDR2 ANQGSEA come from the germline V gene. The CDR3 bases are TGCAGCGTTGGACTGACAGGGAGCAAAAACATTCAGTACTTC. Protein: CSVGLTGSKNIQYF.

The rearrangement uses TRBV9 and TRBJ2-2, with a weak D call TRBD1 (6 bases). This CDR3 comprises 16 residues. The V gene's germline CDR1 is SGDLS and CDR2 YYNGEE. V dropped 0 bases and J dropped 0 bases, with 9 bases sitting between them. The CDR3, as DNA: TGTGCCAGCAGCGTAGGGCGACAGGCGAACACCGGGGAGCTGTTTTTT. It specifies CASSVGRQANTGELFF.

This clone was seen a few times. The chain combines TRBV5-4 with TRBJ2-5; TRBD2 matches at 13 bases. With V trimmed by 4 bases and J by 4 bases, 4 bases remained unmatched. Per germline, CDR1 SGHNT and CDR2 YYREEE (reference sequence). The CDR3 has 15 residues. Here the CDR3 DNA reads TGTGCCAGCAGCGGAAGACTAGCGGGGGGAGAGACCCAGTACTTC. The encoded protein is CASSGRLAGGETQYF.

This sequence joins TRBV5-1 and TRBJ2-5, with TRBD2 identical over 7 bases. This CDR3 region has 15 residues. The V gene end was trimmed by 2 bases and the J gene end by 1 base; junction bases not matched to a gene: 5. The germline gives CDR1 SGHRS, CDR2 YFSETQ. The CDR3: CASSFPTSSQETQYF. The CDR3 DNA reads TGCGCCAGCAGCTTCCCGACTAGCTCCCAAGAGACCCAGTACTTC.

This rearrangement joins TRBV3-1 (or the pseudogene TRBV3-2) to TRBJ2-7, with TRBD2 identical over 8 bases. The V gene end was trimmed by 3 bases and the J gene end by 1 base; junction bases not matched to a gene: 5. Germline loops: CDR1 LGHDT, CDR2 YNNKEL (reference sequence). This CDR3 spans 15 amino acids. The CDR3 sequence: CASSHSSGGSYEQYF. The CDR3, as DNA: TGTGCCAGCAGCCACTCCTCGGGGGGGTCCTACGAGCAGTACTTC.

The chain is built from TRBV7-9 and TRBJ1-1; a weak D match, TRBD1 (5 bases). V gave up 6 bases and J gave up 0 bases, with 11 bases separating them. The CDR3 is made up of 14 amino acids. Per germline, CDR1 SEHNR and CDR2 FQNEAQ (reference sequence). CDR3 nucleotides: TGTGCCAGCAGGTTACAGGATATGAACACTGAAGCTTTCTTT. Translating it yields CASRLQDMNTEAFF.

V usage is TRBV12-5 and J usage is TRBJ1-5; D not resolved. The CDR3 sequence is 14 residues long. The germline gives CDR1 LGHNT, CDR2 FRNRAP. V dropped 10 bases and J dropped 1 base, with 14 bases sitting between them. The CDR3 region has the DNA TGTGCTACCACCCGGCGGGGAAGCAATCAGCCCCAGCATTTT. Amino acids: CATTRRGSNQPQHF.

The chain combines TRBV29-1 with TRBJ2-2; a weak D match, TRBD2 (5 bases). This CDR3 is built from 13 residues. V lost 3 bases and J 1 base, leaving 6 bases between the germline ends. CDR1 and CDR2 from the germline V gene are SQVTM and ANQGSEA. CDR3 bases: TGCAGCGTTGAGGACTGGAACACCGGGGAGCTGTTTTTT. This gives the protein CSVEDWNTGELFF.

This clone was seen at least ten times. V and J are TRBV9 and TRBJ1-3; D unclear. CDR1 and CDR2 (germline): SGDLS, YYNGEE. This CDR3 is 15 amino acids long. V was pared by 0 bases and J by 4 bases, with 11 bases between. The CDR3 region is CASSVGTVHGNTIYF. The DNA of the CDR3 is TGTGCCAGCAGCGTAGGAACGGTCCACGGAAACACCATATATTTT.

Only one count was recorded for this clone. The genes are TRBV18 and TRBJ2-6, with D uncertain. With 3 bases removed from V and 0 bases from J, the gap between germline ends came to 3 bases. The CDR3 runs 14 residues. CDR1 KGHSH and CDR2 LQKENI come from the germline V gene. CDR3 DNA: TGTGCCAGCTCACCCGGCTCTGGGGCCAACGTCCTGACTTTC. This translates into CASSPGSGANVLTF.

This clone was detected a few times. V and J are TRBV10-1 and TRBJ1-2; no clear D. Germline CDR1 is WNHNN and CDR2 is SYGVQD (reference sequence). The ends were cut back, 0 bases at V and 0 bases at J, with 8 bases in the middle. The CDR3 loop spans 15 amino acids. The CDR3 coding sequence is TGCGCCAGCAGTGAGTCCCAGGCCCCTAACTATGGCTACACCTTC. Protein: CASSESQAPNYGYTF.

This rearrangement joins TRBV27 to TRBJ1-1; weak D call: TRBD1 (5 bases). Trimming cost V 3 bases and J 5 bases, with 13 bases left between them. The CDR3 has 14 residues. Germline V gene sequence: CDR1 MNHEY, CDR2 SMNVEV (reference sequence). This CDR3 is CASSFLQEGTEAFF. CDR3 nucleotide sequence: TGTGCCAGCAGTTTTTTACAGGAGGGGACTGAAGCTTTCTTT.

The rearrangement joins TRBV13 to TRBJ2-1, with unresolved D. Germline V gene data show CDR1 as PRHDT and CDR2 as FYEKMQ (reference sequence). The CDR3 has 15 amino acids. The germline V and J ends were trimmed by 2 bases and 0 bases, with 8 bases remaining between them. The CDR3 nucleotides are TGTGCCAGCAGCTTACTGGAGAGCTCCTACAATGAGCAGTTCTTC. It codes for CASSLLESSYNEQFF.

The genes are TRBV10-3 and TRBJ1-2, with no clear D. Trimming removed 4 bases at V and 8 bases at J, with 14 bases between. Germline V CDR1 and CDR2: ENHRY, SYGVKD. The CDR3 is 13 residues long. CDR3 residues: CAISGVGEGGYTF. In DNA form, the CDR3 reads TGTGCCATCAGTGGGGTAGGTGAGGGAGGCTACACCTTC.

The chain links TRBV7-9 to TRBJ1-1; D ambiguous. This CDR3 spans 12 amino acids. Germline V gene sequence: CDR1 SEHNR, CDR2 FQNEAQ (reference sequence). The germline V and J ends were trimmed by 5 bases and 10 bases, with 14 bases remaining between them. In DNA form, the CDR3 reads TGTGCCAGCAGCCCAGAGGGTTTGGTAGCTTTCTTT. The encoded protein is CASSPEGLVAFF.

V usage is TRBV4-1 and J usage is TRBJ1-3, with D possibly being TRBD1 (5 bases). The ends were cut back, 1 base at V and 8 bases at J, with 15 bases in the middle. The CDR3 loop spans 15 amino acids. Germline values: CDR1 MGHRA, CDR2 YSYEKL. The CDR3 spells CASSQASGGRDTIYF. The CDR3 DNA is TGCGCCAGCAGCCAAGCTTCGGGGGGTAGAGACACCATATATTTT.

Written as DNA, the CDR3 is TGTGCCAGCAGCCGCGACAGTATCGGGGAGCTGTTTTTT. Its translation: CASSRDSIGELFF. This chain uses TRBV5-4 with TRBJ2-2; D might be TRBD1 (5 bases). The CDR3 runs 13 residues. Germline CDR1 is SGHNT and CDR2 is YYREEE (reference sequence). V was clipped by 4 bases and J by 7 bases, with 11 bases between them.

CDR3 loop: CASIQGMSNGELFF. CDR3 in DNA: TGTGCCAGCATCCAGGGCATGTCCAACGGGGAGCTGTTTTTT. The rearrangement uses TRBV6-5 and TRBJ2-2, with D perhaps matching TRBD1 (5 bases). The V gene lost 7 bases and the J gene lost 7 bases, with 16 bases spanning the gap. CDR1 is MNHEY, CDR2 SVGAGI, per germline. The CDR3 consists of 14 residues.

This CDR3 reads CASSDRGRVQPQHF. In nucleotides, the CDR3 is TGTGCCAGCAGTGACAGGGGGCGCGTCCAGCCCCAGCATTTT. The chain combines TRBV25-1 with TRBJ1-5; 8 bases agree with TRBD1. This CDR3 has 14 amino acids. With 3 bases clipped from V and 7 bases from J, the junction kept 5 bases outside the gene matches. Germline CDR1 MGHDK, CDR2 SYGVNS.

This rearrangement joins TRBV6-1 to TRBJ1-2; tentatively, D is TRBD1 (5 bases). In germline, CDR1 is MNHNS, CDR2 SASEGT. V was trimmed by 2 bases and J by 4 bases, leaving 14 bases between them. The CDR3 runs to 15 residues. CDR3 coding DNA: TGTGCCAGCAGTGAAATAGGGGCTCCCGGCTATGGCTACACCTTC. Amino acid sequence: CASSEIGAPGYGYTF.

V is TRBV19 and J is TRBJ1-4; TRBD1 might be the D (6 bases). The CDR3 contains 17 residues. Trimming pared 3 bases from V and 0 bases from J, leaving 14 bases between. Germline CDR1 LNHDA, CDR2 SQIVND (reference sequence). CDR3 loop: CASSIFSDSATNEKLFF. CDR3 bases: TGTGCCAGTAGTATCTTCTCGGACAGCGCAACTAATGAAAAACTGTTTTTT.

The V and J genes are TRBV19 and TRBJ2-3; D is undetermined. The CDR3 is 13 residues long. V was pared by 1 base and J by 4 bases, with 6 bases between. CDR1 and CDR2 (germline): LNHDA, SQIVND (reference sequence). CDR3 nucleotides: TGTGCCAGTAGTATAGGTCTAGCAGATACGCAGTATTTT. As protein: CASSIGLADTQYF.

The V and J genes are TRBV7-2 and TRBJ1-5; unclear D gene. CDR1 and CDR2 from the germline V gene are SGHTA and FQGNSA. This CDR3 has 13 residues. Trimming removed 3 bases at V and 4 bases at J, with 7 bases between. Here the CDR3 reads CASSFWENQPQHF. CDR3 DNA: TGTGCCAGCAGCTTTTGGGAGAATCAGCCCCAGCATTTT.

The V gene is TRBV14, the J gene TRBJ2-3; 11 bases are a match to TRBD2. Germline values: CDR1 SGHDN, CDR2 FVKESK. This CDR3 is 16 amino acids long. The ends lost 2 bases at V and 5 bases at J; junction bases unmatched: 6. As DNA, the CDR3 is TGTGCCAGCAGCCAAACGCGACTAGCGGGGATAGATACGCAGTATTTT. Protein sequence: CASSQTRLAGIDTQYF.

V gene TRBV5-8 combines with J gene TRBJ2-3, with TRBD2 identical over 9 bases. V shed 2 bases, J shed 4 bases, and the junction held 5 bases outside the gene matches. Looked up from germline, CDR1 is SGHTS and CDR2 is YDEGEE. The CDR3 covers 15 residues. The CDR3 coding sequence is TGTGCCAGCAGCTTCGCTAGCGGGAATCCAGATACGCAGTATTTT. Translated: CASSFASGNPDTQYF.

The chain combines TRBV5-1 with TRBJ2-7; 7 nucleotides line up with TRBD1. The germline V gene encodes CDR1 SGHRS and CDR2 YFSETQ. Trimming took 4 bases from V and 1 from J; bases not matched to a gene: 8. The CDR3 is 15 amino acids. This CDR3 reads CASSPDRAFSYEQYF. The CDR3 DNA reads as TGCGCCAGCAGCCCCGACAGGGCATTTTCCTACGAGCAGTACTTC.

This clone was observed a single time. The rearrangement links TRBV18 to TRBJ2-7; 8 bases are a match to TRBD1. CDR1 and CDR2 from the germline V gene are KGHSH and LQKENI. This CDR3 is 19 amino acids long. V lost 3 bases and J lost 0; bases outside the gene matches: 16. CDR3 sequence: CASSPKAPGGLGSSYEQYF. The DNA for the CDR3 is TGTGCCAGCTCACCTAAGGCACCAGGGGGCCTCGGCAGCTCCTACGAGCAGTACTTC.

J is TRBJ2-3 and V is TRBV5-4, with D possibly matching TRBD1 (6 bases). CDR1 is SGHNT, CDR2 YYREEE, per germline (reference sequence). Trimming pared 7 bases from V and 3 bases from J, leaving 15 bases between. This CDR3 comprises 14 residues. Here the CDR3 DNA reads TGTGCCAGCGCCTGGGACATGGGAACAGATACGCAGTATTTT. It codes for CASAWDMGTDTQYF.

The gene calls are TRBV7-2 and TRBJ2-3; D remains ambiguous. CDR3 length: 15 amino acids. Deletions cut 5 bases from V and 2 bases from J, with 14 bases between. Germline V gives CDR1 SGHTA, CDR2 FQGNSA. DNA for the CDR3: TGTGCCAGCAGCCTAAGCATTATAGTCACAGATACGCAGTATTTT. It codes for CASSLSIIVTDTQYF.

Of note for this clone: Other nucleotide sequences in the sample specify the same CDR3. The chain has TRBV3-1 (or the pseudogene TRBV3-2) and TRBJ2-7; no clear D. The V gene lost 3 bases and the J gene lost 5 bases, with 5 bases spanning the gap. This CDR3 is 11 amino acids long. Germline CDR1 LGHDT, CDR2 YNNKEL (reference sequence). CDR3 sequence reads: CASSQVDEQYF. CDR3 nucleotide sequence: TGTGCCAGCAGCCAGGTAGACGAGCAGTACTTC.

The chain links TRBV29-1 to TRBJ1-1; no definite D call. This CDR3 contains 14 residues. V lost 4 bases, J lost 2 bases, and 14 bases lay in between. Per the germline V gene, CDR1 is SQVTM and CDR2 is ANQGSEA. CDR3 nucleotide sequence: TGCAGCGTTGTCCTCCGGAGGGCTAACACTGAAGCTTTCTTT. Amino acid sequence: CSVVLRRANTEAFF.